This T cell receptor (beta chain) was profiled in a study of cytomegalovirus exposure and HLA in healthy donors. Study at large: There were a few hundred genotyped donors. Of these, roughly 80% fell in the genetic ancestry cluster associated with self-reported Caucasian donors. Study findings and constraints: In vitro testing confirmed a few CMV-associated chains as specific for CMV antigens. Common viral pathogens were later found to be apparently linked to several of the most significant clusters. According to the study, 160 or so TCR beta chains were cytomegalovirus-associated.

Germline V gene data show CDR1 as MGHRA and CDR2 as YSYEKL. CDR3 size: 14 residues. V lost 3 bases and J 2 bases, leaving 8 bases between the germline ends. The PCR had 60 Vbeta and 13 Jbeta primers. Generated by immunoSEQ multiplex PCR, the TCRdb table keeps only in-frame clones and is missing some. Of more than 150,000 clones detected, around 83% appear once; the ten largest clones hold around 1.2%. To note about this clone: Its antigen is currently unknown.

The TCR originated in a girl aged 2 to 10 in good health and CMV-seropositive. The chain employs TRBV4-1 and TRBJ1-5; possibly TRBD1 for D (5 bases). Sequenced material: PBMCs. This chain's CDR3 is CASSQWGGNQPQHF. CDR3 bases: TGCGCCAGCAGCCAGTGGGGGGGCAATCAGCCCCAGCATTTT.